In this sample, the clone carrying this TCR beta chain turned up a few times. No antigen is known for it. These data come from a study of graft-versus-host responses after intestinal transplantation. General study findings and limits: Allografts carried high graft-versus-host to host-versus-graft clonal ratios in patients having graft-donor T cell macrochimerism.

CDR3 length: 17 residues. TCRdb keeps only in-frame clones here, not all; method: immunoSEQ multiplex PCR. The table shows about 92,000 clones, with roughly 80% occurring only once. The source was unstimulated CD8+ T cells sorted from spleen or lymph node cells, collected before intestinal transplant. The sequence was obtained from a human donor who received an intestinal transplant. The chain combines TRBV21-1 with TRBJ2-7; the DNA was not compared with TRBD1, the D call given in the table. TRBV21-1 is a pseudogene locus. Here the CDR3 DNA reads TGTGCCAGCAGCAAAGGAACGACGACAGGCTTCTCCTACGAGCAGTACTTC. Encoded protein: CASSKGTTTGFSYEQYF.